These 14 T cell receptor beta chains share one sample of origin, sequenced in a study of cytomegalovirus exposure and HLA in healthy donors. 13 Jbeta primers and 60 Vbeta primers were used for the PCR. Generated by immunoSEQ multiplex PCR, the TCRdb table keeps only in-frame clones and is missing some. Counted here are 150,000 to 200,000 clones, around 77% occurring once; the ten biggest clones make up over 2.5%. Sequencing used PBMCs. Receptors were obtained from a female donor in good health and CMV-seronegative.

The chain uses TRBV14 and TRBJ2-5; 8 bases align to TRBD2. After removal of 1 base from V and 5 bases from J, the junction contained 6 bases not matched to a gene. Germline assignment: CDR1 SGHDN and CDR2 FVKESK. The CDR3 has 15 residues. The CDR3 DNA follows: TGTGCCAGCAGCCAAGGGAGCGGGAGACAGGAGACCCAGTACTTC. The encoded protein is CASSQGSGRQETQYF.

The chain combines TRBV13 with TRBJ1-2; D call uncertain. Between the trimmed V and J ends, which lost 5 bases and 3 bases, there was a span of 16 bases. The CDR3 covers 15 residues. Germline V gene data show CDR1 as PRHDT and CDR2 as FYEKMQ (reference sequence). The CDR3 DNA reads TGTGCCAGCAGCCCCGGTTCTGGGCGATACTATGGCTACACCTTC. This gives the protein CASSPGSGRYYGYTF.

The rearrangement links TRBV4-1 to TRBJ2-1, with TRBD1 matching 7 bases. V was clipped by 0 bases and J by 1 base; unmatched bases: 0. In germline, CDR1 is MGHRA, CDR2 YSYEKL. This CDR3 spans 15 amino acids. The CDR3 protein is CASSQEDRSYNEQFF. Here the CDR3 DNA reads TGCGCCAGCAGCCAAGAGGACAGGTCCTACAATGAGCAGTTCTTC.

The chain has TRBV4-1 and TRBJ1-2; 12 bases align to TRBD1. Germline CDR1 and CDR2: MGHRA and YSYEKL. V shed 1 base, J shed 8 bases, and the junction held 8 bases outside the gene matches. The CDR3 runs to 16 residues. CDR3 region: CASSQGGTGGARGYTF. The DNA of the CDR3 is TGCGCCAGCAGCCAAGGTGGGACAGGGGGCGCGCGGGGCTACACCTTC.

The gene calls are TRBV2 and TRBJ2-5; possibly TRBD2 for D (5 bases). The end of the DNA is better explained by TRBJ2-7, so the J call may be wrong. The CDR3 length is 13 residues. Germline CDR1 SNHLY, CDR2 FYNNEI. The CDR3 DNA reads as TGTGCCAGCAGTACGGACTGGTACTACGAGCAGTACTTC. It codes for CASSTDWYYEQYF.

The gene calls are TRBV19 and TRBJ1-2; maybe TRBD1 (6 bases). The CDR3 is 13 amino acids. Germline V gene data show CDR1 as LNHDA and CDR2 as SQIVND (reference sequence). Trimming stripped 3 bases from V and 7 bases from J, with 12 bases between. The DNA of the CDR3 is TGTGCCAGTAGTATCAGGGGCGGGAGTGGCTACACCTTC. Encoded protein: CASSIRGGSGYTF.

This chain joins TRBV13 and TRBJ2-3, with D possibly TRBD1 on 6 matching bases. CDR3 length equals 15 residues. The germline V gene has CDR1 PRHDT and CDR2 FYEKMQ (reference sequence). Trimming left V 5 bases short and J 2 bases short, with 14 bases between. Here the CDR3 reads CASSILGGPTDTQYF. For the CDR3, the DNA is TGTGCCAGCAGCATCTTAGGGGGTCCCACAGATACGCAGTATTTT.

The chain recombines TRBV7-9 with TRBJ2-3; a possible D gene is TRBD2 (6 bases). The germline CDR1 and CDR2 sequences are SEHNR and FQNEAQ (reference sequence). V lost 2 bases to trimming and J lost 7 bases, with 22 bases between them. The CDR3 consists of 17 residues. The CDR3 nucleotides are TGTGCCAGCAGCTTAACCGCTGGGGACTTACGCCTCCATACGCAGTATTTT. It yields the protein CASSLTAGDLRLHTQYF.

J is TRBJ2-3 and V is TRBV18; D possibly corresponds to TRBD2 (5 bases). This CDR3 spans 14 amino acids. V was pared by 3 bases and J by 10 bases, with 17 bases between. The germline V gene encodes CDR1 KGHSH and CDR2 LQKENI. CDR3 protein: CASSPTWRADAQYF. As DNA, the CDR3 is TGTGCCAGCTCACCGACTTGGCGGGCGGATGCGCAGTATTTT.

The chain joins TRBV19 to TRBJ1-2; a weak D match, TRBD1 (6 bases). The CDR3 runs 14 residues. The V end lost 5 bases, the J end lost 5 bases, and 15 bases lay between the germline ends. Germline V gives CDR1 LNHDA, CDR2 SQIVND (reference sequence). CDR3 sequence (DNA): TGTGCCAGTAGTTTACAGGGTAGGATGTATGGCTACACCTTC. It codes for CASSLQGRMYGYTF.

The V call is TRBV5-1, the J call TRBJ1-2, with D possibly TRBD1 on 5 matching bases. Germline assignment: CDR1 SGHRS and CDR2 YFSETQ. Between the trimmed V and J ends, which lost 3 bases and 4 bases, there was a span of 16 bases. The length of the CDR3 is 15 residues. The CDR3 DNA reads as TGCGCCAGCAGCTCGGGGGGGGAAGAGTTCTATGGCTACACCTTC. Encoded protein: CASSSGGEEFYGYTF.

The chain is built from TRBV11-2 and TRBJ1-6, with 8 bases lining up with TRBD1. V lost 2 bases, J lost 7 bases, and 10 bases stayed unmatched. Germline CDR1 and CDR2: SGHAT and FQNNGV. The CDR3 runs to 17 residues. The chain's CDR3 is CASSLIYQGAGNSPLHF. For the CDR3, the DNA is TGTGCCAGCAGCTTAATCTACCAGGGGGCGGGAAATTCACCCCTCCACTTT.

This clone was observed a handful of times. The chain is built from TRBV7-9 and TRBJ2-5, with D possibly TRBD1 on 7 matching bases. The V and J ends lost 5 bases and 4 bases respectively, with 20 bases between them. The CDR3 sequence is 16 residues long. CDR1 is SEHNR and CDR2 is FQNEAQ in the germline V gene (reference sequence). CDR3: CASSLLGGGAGETQYF. CDR3 sequence (DNA): TGTGCCAGCAGCCTCCTAGGAGGGGGCGCGGGAGAGACCCAGTACTTC.

The V gene is TRBV19, the J gene TRBJ2-5, with TRBD2 matching over 9 bases. Germline CDR1 LNHDA, CDR2 SQIVND (reference sequence). With 3 bases clipped from V and 5 bases from J, the junction kept 10 bases outside the gene matches. The CDR3 is 16 residues long. This chain's CDR3 is CASSISGGFKLETQYF. The CDR3 coding sequence is TGTGCCAGTAGTATTAGCGGGGGCTTTAAATTGGAGACCCAGTACTTC.